A single sample gave rise to the 16 T cell receptor beta chains below, sequenced in a study of shared clonotypes between healthy human individuals. The protocol was immunoSEQ multiplex PCR, while the TCRdb copy is restricted to in-frame clones and leaves out a portion. This sample has millions of clones, with around 90% found just once. Material for sequencing was naive CD4+ T cells sorted from blood. The sample's subset: CD45RA+ positively selected. The receptors originated from a man between 18 and 29 years old in good health.

Concerning this clone itself: The same CDR3 is also encoded by other DNA sequences in this sample. The chain combines TRBV27 with TRBJ1-5, with no clear D. Germline lookup yields CDR1 MNHEY and CDR2 SMNVEV (reference sequence). V was trimmed by 6 bases and J by 1 base, leaving 7 bases between them. The CDR3 extends over 13 amino acids. CDR3 sequence reads: CASSLRSNQPQHF. CDR3 bases: TGTGCCAGCAGCCTGAGGAGCAATCAGCCCCAGCATTTT.

The chain couples TRBV5-8 to TRBJ1-1; D perhaps matches TRBD1 (6 bases). The V and J ends lost 4 bases and 3 bases respectively, with 16 bases between them. Germline V gene data show CDR1 as SGHTS and CDR2 as YDEGEE. This CDR3 spans 15 amino acids. DNA of the CDR3: TGTGCCAGCAGCCTTCGGGGGGGCGGATACACTGAAGCTTTCTTT. Encoded protein: CASSLRGGGYTEAFF.

V usage is TRBV9 and J usage is TRBJ1-1, with D tentatively TRBD1 (5 bases). Germline assignment: CDR1 SGDLS and CDR2 YYNGEE. CDR3 length: 14 amino acids. V dropped 3 bases and J dropped 6 bases, with 15 bases sitting between them. CDR3 DNA sequence: TGTGCCAGCAGCGCGATCGGGGGAATGGCTGAAGCTTTCTTT. Translating gives CASSAIGGMAEAFF. Together with reference TRBV9 and TRBJ1-1, the CDR3 gives the full variable domain: DSGVTQTPKHLITATGQRVTLRCSPRSGDLSVYWYQQSLDQGLQFLIQYYNGEERAKGNILERFSAQQFPDLHSELNLSSLELGDSALYFCASSAIGGMAEAFFGQGTRLTVV.

In this sample, this clone turned up once. The rearrangement uses TRBV10-3 and TRBJ2-7, with 9 bases lining up with TRBD2. The length of the CDR3 is 15 residues. Germline V gene sequence: CDR1 ENHRY, CDR2 SYGVKD. V lost 5 bases, J lost 3 bases, and 8 bases stayed unmatched. The CDR3 coding sequence is TGTGCCATCAGTCCCGGACTAGCGAGCCTCTACGAGCAGTACTTC. Translation: CAISPGLASLYEQYF.

Remarks on this clone: The identical CDR3 is also encoded by other nucleotide sequences in the sample. The V and J genes are TRBV9 and TRBJ2-7; 8 bases agree with TRBD2. This CDR3 comprises 14 residues. CDR1 is SGDLS, CDR2 YYNGEE, per germline. The V gene end was trimmed by 2 bases and the J gene end by 4 bases; junction bases not matched to a gene: 5. The DNA of the CDR3 is TGTGCCAGCAGCGTGGGACTAGAGGGATACGAGCAGTACTTC. Its translation is CASSVGLEGYEQYF.

V and J are TRBV9 and TRBJ1-1; 8 bases align to TRBD1. Unmatched junction bases numbered 15, after V lost 4 bases and J lost 1 base. The CDR3 totals 18 residues. Looked up from germline, CDR1 is SGDLS and CDR2 is YYNGEE. CDR3: CASSPHLGTGSENTEAFF. CDR3 in DNA: TGTGCCAGCAGCCCCCATTTGGGGACAGGTTCAGAGAACACTGAAGCTTTCTTT.

This clone was recorded only once. The chain is built from TRBV28 and TRBJ2-6, with D perhaps matching TRBD1 or TRBD2 (6 bases each). Trimming removed 11 bases at V and 2 bases at J, with 16 bases between. Germline CDR1 is MDHEN and CDR2 is SYDVKM. The CDR3 extends over 15 amino acids. CDR3 loop: CASSKGGTGANVLTF. CDR3 coding DNA: TGTGCCTCCAGCAAAGGGGGGACTGGGGCCAACGTCCTGACTTTC.

The chain is built from TRBV25-1 and TRBJ1-2; the D gene is possibly TRBD1 (6 bases). The CDR3 length is 11 residues. Trimming took 10 bases from V and 7 from J, leaving 13 bases between them. Looked up from germline, CDR1 is MGHDK and CDR2 is SYGVNS. The CDR3 spells CATSQGSGYTF. CDR3 DNA sequence: TGTGCCACAAGTCAGGGGAGTGGCTACACCTTC.

V gene TRBV30 combines with J gene TRBJ2-5; the D call may be TRBD1 or TRBD2 (5 bases each). The V gene's germline CDR1 is GTSNPN and CDR2 SVGIG (reference sequence). Trimming took off 5 bases at V and 5 bases at J, with 18 bases between the two ends. This CDR3 has 14 amino acids. The DNA for the CDR3 is TGTGCCTGGGGGCGGACGAGGGGCGGGGAGACCCAGTACTTC. Its protein is CAWGRTRGGETQYF. Full variable domain (rest looked up from reference TRBV30 and TRBJ2-5): SQTIHQWPATLVQPVGSPLSLECTVEGTSNPNLYWYRQAAGRGLQLLFYSVGIGQISSEVPQNLSASRPQDRQFILSSKKLLLSDSGFYLCAWGRTRGGETQYFGPGTRLLVL.

The chain employs TRBV5-1 and TRBJ1-2, with D unclear. V was clipped by 0 bases and J by 0 bases, with 9 bases between them. This CDR3 has 15 residues. The germline CDR1 and CDR2 sequences are SGHRS and YFSETQ. CDR3: CASSLGQATNYGYTF. The DNA of the CDR3 is TGCGCCAGCAGCTTGGGGCAGGCCACTAACTATGGCTACACCTTC.

The V and J genes are TRBV30 and TRBJ1-1, with 8 bases aligning to TRBD1. Trimming removed 1 base from V and 5 bases from J; junction bases left unmatched: 6. This CDR3 has 14 residues. The germline V gene encodes CDR1 GTSNPN and CDR2 SVGIG (reference sequence). The CDR3, as DNA: TGTGCCTGGAGTGCCCTGACAGGGGCAACTGAAGCTTTCTTT. It encodes CAWSALTGATEAFF.

J is TRBJ2-7 and V is TRBV7-8; 8 bases line up with TRBD1. Trimming removed 5 bases from V and 5 bases from J; junction bases left unmatched: 8. Germline V gene data show CDR1 as SGHVS and CDR2 as FQNEAQ. This CDR3 is built from 14 residues. The CDR3 DNA follows: TGTGCCAGCAGCGACGGACAGGGTGTCAACGAGCAGTACTTC. It specifies CASSDGQGVNEQYF.

V and J are TRBV5-1 and TRBJ2-6; 15 bases match TRBD2. Germline trimming cut 4 bases from V and 0 bases from J; bases unmatched to any gene: 5. The germline gives CDR1 SGHRS, CDR2 YFSETQ. The CDR3 totals 19 residues. CDR3 sequence reads: CASSPGTSGRSSGANVLTF. CDR3 coding DNA: TGCGCCAGCAGCCCCGGGACTAGCGGGAGGAGCTCTGGGGCCAACGTCCTGACTTTC.

The CDR3 DNA is TGTGCCAGCAGCTTAGGGGCCCTAGTCGGGCTCGAGCAGTACTTC. This gives the protein CASSLGALVGLEQYF. The chain carries TRBV7-2 and TRBJ2-5; D call uncertain. The end of the DNA is better explained by TRBJ2-7, so the J call may be wrong. Germline V gene data show CDR1 as SGHTA and CDR2 as FQGNSA. The length of the CDR3 is 15 residues.

In this sample, this clone turned up a few times. This chain links TRBV30 with TRBJ1-1; D is unresolved. The V gene's germline CDR1 is GTSNPN and CDR2 SVGIG (reference sequence). The CDR3 loop spans 11 amino acids. V was cut by 8 bases and J by 3 bases, with 10 bases left in between. CDR3 sequence: CARAEDTEAFF. CDR3 bases: TGTGCCCGTGCGGAGGACACTGAAGCTTTCTTT. Looking up the rest from reference TRBV30 and TRBJ1-1 gives the full variable domain: SQTIHQWPATLVQPVGSPLSLECTVEGTSNPNLYWYRQAAGRGLQLLFYSVGIGQISSEVPQNLSASRPQDRQFILSSKKLLLSDSGFYLCARAEDTEAFFGQGTRLTVV.

The CDR3 protein is CASSLRGRTSGTTDTQYF. The CDR3, as DNA: TGTGCCAGCAGCTTAAGGGGGCGGACTAGCGGGACGACAGATACGCAGTATTTT. The V call is TRBV11-3, the J call TRBJ2-3, with 12 bases aligning to TRBD2. Germline lookup yields CDR1 SGHNT and CDR2 YENEEA. CDR3 length: 18 amino acids. The ends lost 2 bases at V and 3 bases at J; junction bases unmatched: 9. Full variable domain (remainder filled in from reference TRBV11-3 and TRBJ2-3): EAGVVQSPRYKIIEKKQPVAFWCNPISGHNTLYWYLQNLGQGPELLIRYENEEAVDDSQLPKDRFSAERLKGVDSTLKIQPAELGDSAVYLCASSLRGRTSGTTDTQYFGPGTRLTVL.